The rows below give T cell receptor beta chains drawn from one sample of a study of a mutant IDH1 vaccine in newly diagnosed glioma. Sequenced by immunoSEQ multiplex PCR; TCRdb stores in-frame clones only, minus some. The table has roughly 10,000 clones, approximately 88% seen once. Their antigen targets remain unknown. Specimen: PBMCs, collected from a glioma patient whose treatment included an IDH1 peptide vaccine. These receptors were taken from a middle-aged woman with glioma. Some clones in this sample may be carry-over from other donors' samples. The CDR3 runs from the conserved cysteine through the conserved F or W. Each record gives: D gene, V gene, clone size, J gene, CDR3 DNA, CDR3 protein. The D gene is left open where the match is weak. Some rows have no size entry. The others give once, few or many, or a class for an expanded clone.

NA,TRBV27,NA,TRBJ1-3,TGTGCCAGCAGTCCTGGCTCTGGAAACACCATATATTTT,CASSPGSGNTIYF
NA,TRBV4-1,NA,TRBJ1-2,TGCGCCAGCAGCCAAGAACAGCTAAACTATGGCTACACCTTC,CASSQEQLNYGYTF
NA,TRBV7-9,once,TRBJ2-7,TGTGCCAGCAGCAATGCCGTCTCCTACGAGCAGTACTTC,CASSNAVSYEQYF
TRBD1,TRBV10-2,NA,TRBJ2-7,TGCGCCAGCAGTGAAGTGGGACAGGGGGTCGACGAGCAGTACTTC,CASSEVGQGVDEQYF
NA,TRBV28,NA,TRBJ1-2,TGTGCCAGCAGTCCCGGGACCTATGGCTACACCTTC,CASSPGTYGYTF
TRBD2,TRBV19,NA,TRBJ2-1,TGTGCCAGTAGCCCGGGAGCAGCGGGAGGGCACAGTATCTTC,CASSPGAAGGHSIF
TRBD2,TRBV28,once,TRBJ2-5,TGTGCCAGCAGTTTGGGTAGCGGGCTTCAAGAGACCCAGTACTTC,CASSLGSGLQETQYF
TRBD2,TRBV27,NA,TRBJ2-5,TGTGCCAGCAGTCCACCGGGACTAGCGGGATTAGAGACCCAGTACTTC,CASSPPGLAGLETQYF
NA,TRBV25-1,NA,TRBJ2-2,TGTGCCACCCGAACGGGGGCCCAGGGCACCGGGGAGCTGTTTTTT,CATRTGAQGTGELFF
TRBD1,TRBV5-1,NA,TRBJ2-1,TGCGCCAGCAGCAGGGGACAGCTAAGCTCCTACAATGAGCAGTTCTTC,CASSRGQLSSYNEQFF
TRBD1,TRBV13,NA,TRBJ1-1,TGTGCCAGCAGCATGACCGGGACAGCGAACACTGAAGCTTTCTTT,CASSMTGTANTEAFF
NA,TRBV2,once,TRBJ1-4,TGTGCCAGCAGGGGGACCGGGGGGCGCGAAAAACTGTTTTTT,CASRGTGGREKLFF
TRBD1,TRBV5-1,once,TRBJ2-7,TGCGCCAGCAGCCTGGGACAGGGTGTGCAGTACTTC,CASSLGQGVQYF
NA,TRBV5-4,NA,TRBJ2-7,TGTGCCAGCAGCTCACGACAGGACCTCTCCGAGCAGTACTTC,CASSSRQDLSEQYF
NA,TRBV28,NA,TRBJ1-5,TGTGCCAGCAGTTCCCTGTGGGGGAATCAGCCCCAGCATTTT,CASSSLWGNQPQHF
TRBD1,TRBV5-1,NA,TRBJ2-6,TGCGCCAGCAGCTTGGGACAGGGCCGCTCTGGGGCCAACGTCCTGACTTTC,CASSLGQGRSGANVLTF
TRBD1,TRBV6-5,NA,TRBJ1-5,TGTGCCAGCAGCCAGACAGGGGGCGGTCAGCCCCAGCATTTT,CASSQTGGGQPQHF
TRBD1,TRBV11-2,NA,TRBJ2-1,TGTGCCAGCAGCCCCGGACAGGATTACAATGAGCAGTTCTTC,CASSPGQDYNEQFF
TRBD2,TRBV6-6,NA,TRBJ2-3,TGTGCCAGCAGTCCGACCGCGGGAGGGCCTTCAGATACGCAGTATTTT,CASSPTAGGPSDTQYF
TRBD2,TRBV5-1,NA,TRBJ2-3,TGCGCCAGCAGCTTCCTAGCGGGCCGCACAGATACGCAGTATTTT,CASSFLAGRTDTQYF
TRBD1,TRBV28,NA,TRBJ1-1,TGTGCCAGCAGTGATCCCCCGGGACAGGGGTATGCTTTCTTT,CASSDPPGQGYAFF
TRBD1,TRBV14,NA,TRBJ1-1,TGTGCCAGCAGCCAAGTCACAGGGGGCCCCACTGAAGCTTTCTTT,CASSQVTGGPTEAFF
TRBD1,TRBV2,NA,TRBJ1-2,TGTGCCAGCAGCGGAGTCGACAGGGTCTATAACTATGGCTACACCTTC,CASSGVDRVYNYGYTF
TRBD1,TRBV6-5,NA,TRBJ2-1,TGTGCCAGCAGTAATACAGGGGATGAGCAGTTCTTC,CASSNTGDEQFF